A selection of T cell receptor beta chains follows, all from one sample in a study of T cells in Graves' hyperthyroidism and ophthalmopathy. TCRdb passed the multiplex PCR reads through MiXCR, listing each CDR3 protein once. The repertoire includes hundreds of thousands of distinct CDR3 sequences, around 15% of them detected once, and 3.8% sits in the top ten. Sequencing was performed on blood. Receptors originate from a woman in her 30s with Graves' hyperthyroidism. CDR3s include the opening cysteine and the closing phenylalanine or tryptophan. The order of the fields is CDR3 DNA, CDR3 protein, clone size, D gene, V gene, J gene. D genes are given only for firm matches. Only part of the rows carry a size: once, few, many, or a class if the clone is expanded.

CDR3 DNA: TGTGCCAGCAGTCCCCGGACAGGGACGGGCTACACCTTC
CDR3 protein: CASSPRTGTGYTF
clone size: many
D gene: TRBD1
V gene: TRBV12-3/TRBV12-4
J gene: TRBJ1-2

CDR3 DNA: TGTGCCAGCAGAGGGGGACTAGCGGCCTACGAGCAGTACTTC
CDR3 protein: CASRGGLAAYEQYF
clone size: -
D gene: TRBD2
V gene: TRBV12-3/TRBV12-4
J gene: TRBJ2-7

CDR3 DNA: TGCGCCAGCAGCTTGAGCGGCGGGATAAGGGCTGAGCAGTTCTTC
CDR3 protein: CASSLSGGIRAEQFF
clone size: many
D gene: -
V gene: TRBV5-1
J gene: TRBJ2-1

CDR3 DNA: TGTGCCAGCAGCTTAGAGGGCGGGAAACAGTTCTTC
CDR3 protein: CASSLEGGKQFF
clone size: few
D gene: -
V gene: TRBV11-3
J gene: TRBJ2-1

CDR3 DNA: TGTGCCTATGGGACTAGCGGGTTAGATGACGAGCAGTACTTC
CDR3 protein: CAYGTSGLDDEQYF
clone size: many
D gene: TRBD2
V gene: TRBV30
J gene: TRBJ2-7

CDR3 DNA: TGCAGTGCTAGACGTCCCAGTTCTGGAAACACCATATATTTT
CDR3 protein: CSARRPSSGNTIYF
clone size: -
D gene: -
V gene: TRBV20-1
J gene: TRBJ1-3

CDR3 DNA: TGCGCCAGCAGCTACGGGACAGAACAAGAGACCCAGTACTTC
CDR3 protein: CASSYGTEQETQYF
clone size: few
D gene: TRBD1
V gene: TRBV5-1
J gene: TRBJ2-5

CDR3 DNA: TGTGCCAGCAGCCTAGCGGGGCATTCTGGCGATGAGCAGCTCTTC
CDR3 protein: CASSLAGHSGDEQLF
clone size: few
D gene: TRBD2
V gene: TRBV28
J gene: TRBJ2-1

CDR3 DNA: TGTGCCAGCAGCTCTCTAGCGGAATACTCCTACAATGAGCAGTTCTTC
CDR3 protein: CASSSLAEYSYNEQFF
clone size: many
D gene: TRBD2
V gene: TRBV11-3
J gene: TRBJ2-1

CDR3 DNA: TGTGCCAGCAGTCGAGCGGGAGGCCTTATCTACGAGCAGTACTTC
CDR3 protein: CASSRAGGLIYEQYF
clone size: few
D gene: TRBD2
V gene: TRBV27
J gene: TRBJ2-7

CDR3 DNA: TGTGCCAGCAGTTTTACACGGGTCGAGGCTTTCTTT
CDR3 protein: CASSFTRVEAFF
clone size: many
D gene: -
V gene: TRBV12-3/TRBV12-4
J gene: TRBJ1-1

CDR3 DNA: TGCGCCAGCAGCTATGGGACTAGCGGGAACACAGATACGCAGTATTTT
CDR3 protein: CASSYGTSGNTDTQYF
clone size: many
D gene: TRBD2
V gene: TRBV5-1
J gene: TRBJ2-3

CDR3 DNA: TGCAGCGTCGGACAGGATGGAAACACCATATATTTT
CDR3 protein: CSVGQDGNTIYF
clone size: few
D gene: TRBD1
V gene: TRBV29-1
J gene: TRBJ1-3

CDR3 DNA: TGCAGCGTTGAGGCAGGGGGAGAGACCCAGTACTTC
CDR3 protein: CSVEAGGETQYF
clone size: many
D gene: TRBD1
V gene: TRBV29-1
J gene: TRBJ2-5

CDR3 DNA: TGTGCCAGCAGCCACCTCTTCGGGACTAGACTTAACAATGAGCAGTTCTTC
CDR3 protein: CASSHLFGTRLNNEQFF
clone size: many
D gene: TRBD2
V gene: TRBV5-5
J gene: TRBJ2-1

CDR3 DNA: TGTGCCAGCAGTCCCCTAGGCCCGCCCATGGTGCGTGAAAAACTGTTTTTT
CDR3 protein: CASSPLGPPMVREKLFF
clone size: few
D gene: -
V gene: TRBV6-1
J gene: TRBJ1-4

CDR3 DNA: TGTGCCAGCAGTGAACTAGCGGGATATGAGACCCAGTACTTC
CDR3 protein: CASSELAGYETQYF
clone size: -
D gene: TRBD2
V gene: TRBV6-1
J gene: TRBJ2-5

CDR3 DNA: TGTGCCAGCAGCGTAGAAGCTCGGACGAGCTCCTACGAGCAGTACTTC
CDR3 protein: CASSVEARTSSYEQYF
clone size: many
D gene: -
V gene: TRBV9
J gene: TRBJ2-7

CDR3 DNA: TGCAGTGCCGGGCGGGGGACCCCCAATCAGCCCCAGCATTTT
CDR3 protein: CSAGRGTPNQPQHF
clone size: many
D gene: -
V gene: TRBV20-1
J gene: TRBJ1-5

CDR3 DNA: TGTGCCAGCAGCTTGGTATCGGGCAGCCGGGGGTACGGGGAGCTGTTTTTT
CDR3 protein: CASSLVSGSRGYGELFF
clone size: many
D gene: -
V gene: TRBV5-5
J gene: TRBJ2-2

CDR3 DNA: TGTGCCATCAGCAAGACAAGCTCCTACGAGCAGTACTTC
CDR3 protein: CAISKTSSYEQYF
clone size: few
D gene: -
V gene: TRBV10-3
J gene: TRBJ2-7

CDR3 DNA: TGTGCCTCCGTTCAGGGGTATAATTCACCCCTCCACTTT
CDR3 protein: CASVQGYNSPLHF
clone size: -
D gene: -
V gene: TRBV30
J gene: TRBJ1-6

CDR3 DNA: TGTGCCAGCAGCTCCACTATTCTTGATGAGCAGTTCTTC
CDR3 protein: CASSSTILDEQFF
clone size: many
D gene: -
V gene: TRBV7-2
J gene: TRBJ2-1

CDR3 DNA: TGTGCCAGCAGACCGAGACTAGCGGGAGTCAAGGGCGAGCAGTACTTC
CDR3 protein: CASRPRLAGVKGEQYF
clone size: -
D gene: TRBD2
V gene: TRBV6-1
J gene: TRBJ2-7

CDR3 DNA: TGTGCCAGCAGCCTACAGGGGATAGGGGAGACCCAGTACTTC
CDR3 protein: CASSLQGIGETQYF
clone size: many
D gene: TRBD1
V gene: TRBV7-9
J gene: TRBJ2-5

CDR3 DNA: TGTGCCACCAGCAAGTGGGGGACAGGGGCCTACTCCTACGAGCAGTACTTC
CDR3 protein: CATSKWGTGAYSYEQYF
clone size: many
D gene: TRBD1
V gene: TRBV15
J gene: TRBJ2-7

CDR3 DNA: TGTGCCAGCAGCGGCCTGACTCTTGTGCTCGATGGCTACACCTTC
CDR3 protein: CASSGLTLVLDGYTF
clone size: many
D gene: -
V gene: TRBV7-2
J gene: TRBJ1-2

CDR3 DNA: TGTGCCAGCAGCCTCACAGGGGGAATCGATGAGCAGTTCTTC
CDR3 protein: CASSLTGGIDEQFF
clone size: many
D gene: TRBD1
V gene: TRBV6-2/TRBV6-3
J gene: TRBJ2-1

CDR3 DNA: TGTGCCAGTTATACTCCAGGGGCAGCTTTCTTT
CDR3 protein: CASYTPGAAFF
clone size: many
D gene: -
V gene: TRBV2
J gene: TRBJ1-1

CDR3 DNA: TGTGCCAGCAGCCGACAAGAGCGGGAAAAACTGTTTTTT
CDR3 protein: CASSRQEREKLFF
clone size: few
D gene: -
V gene: TRBV7-2
J gene: TRBJ1-4

CDR3 DNA: TGCGCCAGCAGCTTGTACGGAGACACAGATACGCAGTATTTT
CDR3 protein: CASSLYGDTDTQYF
clone size: many
D gene: -
V gene: TRBV5-1
J gene: TRBJ2-3

CDR3 DNA: TGTGCCAGCAGTCTTCCAGGGGGCGGCCAAGAGACCCAGTACTTC
CDR3 protein: CASSLPGGGQETQYF
clone size: -
D gene: TRBD1
V gene: TRBV28
J gene: TRBJ2-5

CDR3 DNA: TGTGCCAGCAGTTACCCAGGGGGGACTAGCGGGTCCGACAATGAGCAGTTCTTC
CDR3 protein: CASSYPGGTSGSDNEQFF
clone size: -
D gene: TRBD2
V gene: TRBV6-5
J gene: TRBJ2-1

CDR3 DNA: TGTGCCAGCACATACGGGGGCGGGAGCTCCTACGAGCAGTACTTC
CDR3 protein: CASTYGGGSSYEQYF
clone size: many
D gene: -
V gene: TRBV6-1
J gene: TRBJ2-7

CDR3 DNA: TGTGCCAGCAGTTACGTCCAGGGGCCGGACGAGCAGTACTTC
CDR3 protein: CASSYVQGPDEQYF
clone size: many
D gene: -
V gene: TRBV6-5
J gene: TRBJ2-7

CDR3 DNA: TGCAGTGCCCCTTATGGACTTAACTACTTC
CDR3 protein: CSAPYGLNYF
clone size: -
D gene: -
V gene: TRBV20-1
J gene: TRBJ2-5

CDR3 DNA: TGTGCCAGCAGCTTGAGGACAGGGGAAAGAGAAAAACTGTTTTTT
CDR3 protein: CASSLRTGEREKLFF
clone size: few
D gene: TRBD1
V gene: TRBV7-9
J gene: TRBJ1-4

CDR3 DNA: TGCAGTGCTAGAGATCGAGGTAGCGGGTTCTACGAGCAGTACTTC
CDR3 protein: CSARDRGSGFYEQYF
clone size: few
D gene: TRBD2
V gene: TRBV20-1
J gene: TRBJ2-7

CDR3 DNA: TGCAGTGCTCCCGGACAGGGTTTCACAGCTGAAGCTTTCTTT
CDR3 protein: CSAPGQGFTAEAFF
clone size: once
D gene: TRBD1
V gene: TRBV20-1
J gene: TRBJ1-1

CDR3 DNA: TGCGCCAGCAGCTTGCGAGGGGAAGGAGGGGAGACCCAGTACTTC
CDR3 protein: CASSLRGEGGETQYF
clone size: many
D gene: -
V gene: TRBV5-1
J gene: TRBJ2-5

CDR3 DNA: TGTGCCACCAGGGGACAGGGGGCCCTATCCTACAATGAGCAGTTCTTC
CDR3 protein: CATRGQGALSYNEQFF
clone size: many
D gene: TRBD1
V gene: TRBV24-1
J gene: TRBJ2-1

CDR3 DNA: TGTGCCAGCAGACCACCGGGACAGGGTTGGGATCAGCCCCAGCATTTT
CDR3 protein: CASRPPGQGWDQPQHF
clone size: once
D gene: TRBD1
V gene: TRBV2
J gene: TRBJ1-5

CDR3 DNA: TGTGCCAGCAGCTTTTTTATCCCCACAGGGGTAGGGTATGGCTACACCTTC
CDR3 protein: CASSFFIPTGVGYGYTF
clone size: -
D gene: TRBD1
V gene: TRBV5-8
J gene: TRBJ1-2

CDR3 DNA: TGTGCCAGCAGCTTAATCTGGGGGACAGGTCCCGCTAGTGAGCAGTTCTTC
CDR3 protein: CASSLIWGTGPASEQFF
clone size: -
D gene: TRBD1
V gene: TRBV7-3
J gene: TRBJ2-1

CDR3 DNA: TGCGCCAGCAGTGAGTCACGGGGTGGAGACCAGCCCCAGCATTTT
CDR3 protein: CASSESRGGDQPQHF
clone size: -
D gene: -
V gene: TRBV10-2
J gene: TRBJ1-5

CDR3 DNA: TGTGCCAGCAGTATCCCGACAGGGGGCAGTTATGGCTACACCTTC
CDR3 protein: CASSIPTGGSYGYTF
clone size: many
D gene: TRBD1
V gene: TRBV28
J gene: TRBJ1-2

CDR3 DNA: TGTGCCAGCAGCCCCCCCGGGGCGACCAAAAACATTCAGTACTTC
CDR3 protein: CASSPPGATKNIQYF
clone size: many
D gene: -
V gene: TRBV11-1
J gene: TRBJ2-4

CDR3 DNA: TGCGCCAGCAGCTTTGGGTTACAGGGGTACACTGAAGCTTTCTTT
CDR3 protein: CASSFGLQGYTEAFF
clone size: -
D gene: TRBD1
V gene: TRBV5-1
J gene: TRBJ1-1

CDR3 DNA: TGCAGTGCTAGAGATCGGTTCGGGGCTAGCTCTGGAAACACCATATATTTT
CDR3 protein: CSARDRFGASSGNTIYF
clone size: few
D gene: -
V gene: TRBV20-1
J gene: TRBJ1-3